These 14 T cell receptor beta chains were sequenced from one sample in a study of blood T cell repertoires in COVID-19. Some clones are missing from TCRdb's copy, which holds only in-frame ones; the method was immunoSEQ multiplex PCR. The sample has 35,000 to 40,000 clones; almost 90% are singletons. Sequencing used peripheral blood. The source is a man in his 70s with acute or convalescent COVID-19.

The chain employs TRBV6-6 and TRBJ2-3, with TRBD2 matching over 9 bases. Germline loops: CDR1 MNHNY, CDR2 SVGAGI (reference sequence). The CDR3 contains 15 residues. Trimming removed 9 bases from V and 2 bases from J; junction bases left unmatched: 9. Written as DNA, the CDR3 is TGTGCCAGTAGTCGCCTAGCGGGAACCACAGATACGCAGTATTTT. Its protein is CASSRLAGTTDTQYF.

The genes are TRBV3-1 (or the pseudogene TRBV3-2) and TRBJ2-5; 8 bases map to TRBD2. CDR3 length: 16 amino acids. Trimming at V came to 5 bases and at J to 5 bases, leaving 13 bases not matched to a gene. Germline values: CDR1 LGHDT, CDR2 YNNKEL (reference sequence). The CDR3 loop reads CASSRNVAGPRETQYF. The CDR3 DNA sequence: TGTGCCAGCAGCAGAAATGTAGCGGGGCCGCGGGAGACCCAGTACTTC.

The chain combines TRBV7-3 with TRBJ2-2; D is uncertain. The CDR3 runs 15 residues. Trimming took off 1 base at V and 3 bases at J, with 9 bases between the two ends. Germline lookup yields CDR1 SGHTA and CDR2 FQGTGA. The CDR3 protein is CASSLMAGYTGELFF. For the CDR3, the DNA is TGTGCCAGCAGCTTAATGGCAGGATACACCGGGGAGCTGTTTTTT.

This clone occurred once. The chain recombines TRBV6-1 with TRBJ2-1; 12 nucleotides match TRBD2. V was clipped by 2 bases and J by 7 bases; unmatched bases: 3. The CDR3 is 15 amino acids. The germline gives CDR1 MNHNS, CDR2 SASEGT. The CDR3 is CASSEITSGRNEQFF. Here the CDR3 DNA reads TGTGCCAGCAGTGAAATCACTAGCGGGAGGAATGAGCAGTTCTTC.

The chain uses TRBV21-1 and TRBJ2-7; whether TRBD2, the table's D call, matches the DNA was not checked. TRBV21-1 is a pseudogene locus. The CDR3 is 16 amino acids. This CDR3 is CASSKCNSGCSGEQYF. In DNA, the CDR3 is TGTGCCAGCAGCAAATGCAATAGCGGGTGCTCTGGGGAGCAGTACTTC.

This rearrangement joins TRBV4-3 to TRBJ1-2; no definite D call. The CDR3 totals 14 residues. Looked up from germline, CDR1 is LGHNA and CDR2 is YSLEER. Trimming removed 0 bases from V and 3 bases from J, with 8 bases in between. The CDR3 reads CASSQDRSYYGYTF. CDR3 coding DNA: TGCGCCAGCAGCCAAGATCGGTCTTACTATGGCTACACCTTC.

The J gene is TRBJ2-3, the V gene TRBV7-9; no reliable D call. V lost 1 base to trimming and J lost 1 base, with 3 bases between them. CDR1 is SEHNR, CDR2 FQNEAQ, per germline (reference sequence). The CDR3 sequence is 13 residues long. In DNA form, the CDR3 reads TGTGCCAGCAGCTTAGTCGGCACAGATACGCAGTATTTT. This codes for CASSLVGTDTQYF.

V gene TRBV4-1 combines with J gene TRBJ2-1; possible D gene TRBD1, 6 bases. The CDR3 loop spans 17 amino acids. The V gene's germline CDR1 is MGHRA and CDR2 YSYEKL. The germline V and J ends were trimmed by 6 bases and 2 bases, with 20 bases remaining between them. This chain's CDR3 is CASRPQATGSTYNEQFF. The CDR3 DNA is TGCGCCAGCAGGCCCCAGGCTACAGGGAGCACCTACAATGAGCAGTTCTTC.

This clone occurred once. The chain has TRBV20-1 and TRBJ1-5; D unresolved. Germline V gene data show CDR1 as DFQATT and CDR2 as SNEGSKA (reference sequence). The CDR3 contains 9 residues. Trimming took off 6 bases at V and 6 bases at J, with 3 bases between the two ends. CDR3 nucleotide sequence: TGCAGTGCCGGTCAGCCCCAGCATTTT. Translation: CSAGQPQHF.

The gene calls are TRBV25-1 and TRBJ2-7; 8 bases map to TRBD2. Per germline, CDR1 MGHDK and CDR2 SYGVNS. The CDR3 is made up of 16 amino acids. V trimming: 3 bases; J trimming: 4 bases; junction bases outside the gene matches: 11. This CDR3 is CASSDPAGAGGYEQYF. The CDR3 DNA is TGTGCCAGCAGTGATCCAGCGGGTGCGGGAGGTTACGAGCAGTACTTC.

The chain carries TRBV7-2 and TRBJ2-4; 10 nucleotides agree with TRBD2. The CDR3 loop spans 19 amino acids. CDR1 and CDR2 (germline): SGHTA, FQGNSA. V lost 1 base and J lost 3; bases outside the gene matches: 12. CDR3 bases: TGTGCCAGCAGCTTAGTTCCAGCGGGAGGGCCAATAGGCAAAAACATTCAGTACTTC. This encodes CASSLVPAGGPIGKNIQYF.

The chain recombines TRBV13 with TRBJ2-1; 8 bases align to TRBD1. V lost 5 bases to trimming and J lost 4 bases; unmatched junction nucleotides: 10. The CDR3 totals 16 residues. In germline, CDR1 is PRHDT, CDR2 FYEKMQ (reference sequence). The CDR3 region has the DNA TGTGCCAGCAGCGCCTTGGACAGGGTGGTGTACAATGAGCAGTTCTTC. Its protein is CASSALDRVVYNEQFF.

This chain uses TRBV3-1 (or the pseudogene TRBV3-2) with TRBJ1-1; no clear D gene. Germline loops: CDR1 LGHDT, CDR2 YNNKEL (reference sequence). The CDR3 totals 13 residues. Trimming removed 4 bases from V and 1 base from J, with 7 bases in between. The CDR3, as DNA: TGTGCCAGCAGCCCCCCAGAGAACACTGAAGCTTTCTTT. Encoded protein: CASSPPENTEAFF.

V usage is TRBV18 and J usage is TRBJ1-6, with 10 bases identical to TRBD1. With 2 bases clipped from V and 5 bases from J, the junction kept 3 bases outside the gene matches. This CDR3 is built from 16 residues. Germline V lookup: CDR1 KGHSH, CDR2 LQKENI. Here the CDR3 DNA reads TGTGCCAGCTCACCAATGGGACAGGGGAATAATTCACCCCTCCACTTT. It is translated as CASSPMGQGNNSPLHF.